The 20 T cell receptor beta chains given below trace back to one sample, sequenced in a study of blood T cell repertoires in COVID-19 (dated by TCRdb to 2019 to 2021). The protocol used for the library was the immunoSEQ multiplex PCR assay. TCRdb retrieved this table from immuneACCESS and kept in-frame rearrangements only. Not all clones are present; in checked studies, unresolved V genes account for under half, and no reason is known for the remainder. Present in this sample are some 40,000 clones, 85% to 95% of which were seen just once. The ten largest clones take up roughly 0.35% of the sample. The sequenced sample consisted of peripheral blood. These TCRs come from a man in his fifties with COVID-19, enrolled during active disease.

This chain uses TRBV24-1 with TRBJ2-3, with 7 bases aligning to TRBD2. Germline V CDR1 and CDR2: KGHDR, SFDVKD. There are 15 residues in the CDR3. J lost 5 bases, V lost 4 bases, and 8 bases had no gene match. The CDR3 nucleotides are TGTGCCACCAGTGAGTCAGCGGGACCAGGAGATACGCAGTATTTT. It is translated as CATSESAGPGDTQYF.

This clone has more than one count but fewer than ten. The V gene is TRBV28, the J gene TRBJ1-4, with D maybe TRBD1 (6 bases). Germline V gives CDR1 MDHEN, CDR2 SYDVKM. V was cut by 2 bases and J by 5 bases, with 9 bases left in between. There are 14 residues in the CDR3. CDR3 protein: CASSLARGNEKLFF. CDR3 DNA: TGTGCCAGCAGTTTAGCTAGGGGGAATGAAAAACTGTTTTTT.

The DNA for the CDR3 is TGCGCCAGCAGCTCGACAGGAACGGGAAACACCATATATTTT. This gives the protein CASSSTGTGNTIYF. The gene calls are TRBV5-1 and TRBJ1-3; tentative D call: TRBD1 (6 bases). CDR3 size: 14 residues. Per the germline V gene, CDR1 is SGHRS and CDR2 is YFSETQ. V lost 3 bases and J 4 bases, leaving 11 bases between the germline ends.

The CDR3: CASNPFGSYTDTQYF. CDR3 bases: TGTGCCAGCAACCCGTTCGGGAGCTACACAGATACGCAGTATTTT. The rearrangement links TRBV28 to TRBJ2-3, with a weak D call TRBD2 (6 bases). This CDR3 contains 15 residues. Between the trimmed V and J ends, which lost 7 bases and 2 bases, there was a span of 16 bases. The germline CDR1 and CDR2 sequences are MDHEN and SYDVKM.

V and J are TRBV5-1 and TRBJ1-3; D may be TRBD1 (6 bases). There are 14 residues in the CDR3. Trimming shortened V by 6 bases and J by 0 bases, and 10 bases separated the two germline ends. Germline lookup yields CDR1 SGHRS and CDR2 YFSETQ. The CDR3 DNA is TGCGCCAGCACCGAGGACAGCTCTGGAAACACCATATATTTT. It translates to CASTEDSSGNTIYF.

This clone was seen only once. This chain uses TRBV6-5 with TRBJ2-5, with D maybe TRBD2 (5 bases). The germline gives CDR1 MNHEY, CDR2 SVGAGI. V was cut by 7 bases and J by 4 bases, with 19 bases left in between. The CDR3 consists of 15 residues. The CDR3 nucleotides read TGTGCCAGCACCCCAACCTCCGGGGTAGGAGAGACCCAGTACTTC. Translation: CASTPTSGVGETQYF.

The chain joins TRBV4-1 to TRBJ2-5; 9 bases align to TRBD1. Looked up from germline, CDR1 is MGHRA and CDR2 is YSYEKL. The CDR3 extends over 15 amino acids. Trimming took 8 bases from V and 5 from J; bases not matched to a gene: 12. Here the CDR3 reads CASSVQQGALETQYF. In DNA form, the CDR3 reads TGCGCCAGCTCTGTCCAACAGGGGGCGCTGGAGACCCAGTACTTC.

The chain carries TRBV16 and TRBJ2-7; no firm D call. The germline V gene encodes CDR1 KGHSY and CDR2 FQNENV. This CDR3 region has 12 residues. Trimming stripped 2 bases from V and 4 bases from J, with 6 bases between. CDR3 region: CASSQSTYEQYF. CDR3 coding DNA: TGTGCCAGCAGCCAAAGTACTTACGAGCAGTACTTC.

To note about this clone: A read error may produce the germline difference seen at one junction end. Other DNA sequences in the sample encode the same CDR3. CDR3 residues: CASSLVGGMNTGELFF. The CDR3 DNA sequence: TGTGCCAGCAGCTTAGTCGGCGGGATGAACACCGGGGAGTTGTTTTTT. The chain has TRBV7-2 and TRBJ2-2; TRBD2 is a possible D gene (6 bases). Germline V gene data show CDR1 as SGHTA and CDR2 as FQGNSA. The CDR3 has 16 residues.

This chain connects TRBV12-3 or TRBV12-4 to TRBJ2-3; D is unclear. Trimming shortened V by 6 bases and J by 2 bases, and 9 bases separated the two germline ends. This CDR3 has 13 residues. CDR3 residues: CASSPYVTDTQYF. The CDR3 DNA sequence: TGTGCCAGCAGCCCCTATGTCACAGATACGCAGTATTTT.

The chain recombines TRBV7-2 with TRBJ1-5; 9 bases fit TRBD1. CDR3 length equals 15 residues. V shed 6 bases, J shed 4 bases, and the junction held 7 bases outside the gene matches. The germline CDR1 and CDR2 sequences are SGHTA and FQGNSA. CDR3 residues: CASSQMGTGNQPQHF. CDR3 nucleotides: TGTGCCAGCAGTCAGATGGGGACAGGGAATCAGCCCCAGCATTTT.

The CDR3 here is CASSLVPRTSGSHEQYF. CDR3 DNA: TGTGCCAGCAGCTTGGTTCCCCGGACTAGCGGGAGCCACGAGCAGTACTTC. This chain joins TRBV7-8 and TRBJ2-7; 13 positions match TRBD2. Germline trimming cut 3 bases from V and 5 bases from J; bases unmatched to any gene: 10. CDR1 and CDR2 (germline): SGHVS, FQNEAQ. The CDR3 has 17 amino acids. Drawing the rest from reference TRBV7-8 and TRBJ2-7, the complete variable domain is GAGVSQSPRYKVAKRGQDVALRCDPISGHVSLFWYQQALGQGPEFLTYFQNEAQLDKSGLPSDRFFAERPEGSVSTLKIQRTQQEDSAVYLCASSLVPRTSGSHEQYFGPGTRLTVT.

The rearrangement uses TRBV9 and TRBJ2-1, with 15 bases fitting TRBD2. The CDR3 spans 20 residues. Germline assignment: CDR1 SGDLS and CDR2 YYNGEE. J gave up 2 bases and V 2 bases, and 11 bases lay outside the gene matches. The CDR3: CASSVSWTSGRARAYNEQFF. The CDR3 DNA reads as TGTGCCAGCAGCGTGTCCTGGACTAGCGGGAGGGCAAGGGCCTACAATGAGCAGTTCTTC. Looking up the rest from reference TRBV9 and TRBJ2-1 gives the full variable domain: DSGVTQTPKHLITATGQRVTLRCSPRSGDLSVYWYQQSLDQGLQFLIQYYNGEERAKGNILERFSAQQFPDLHSELNLSSLELGDSALYFCASSVSWTSGRARAYNEQFFGPGTRLTVL.

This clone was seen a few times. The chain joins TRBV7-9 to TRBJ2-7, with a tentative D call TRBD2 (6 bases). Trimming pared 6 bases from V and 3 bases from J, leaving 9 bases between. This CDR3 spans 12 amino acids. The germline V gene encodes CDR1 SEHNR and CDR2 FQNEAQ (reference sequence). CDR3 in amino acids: CASSRDFYEQYF. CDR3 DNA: TGTGCCAGCAGTAGGGACTTCTACGAGCAGTACTTC. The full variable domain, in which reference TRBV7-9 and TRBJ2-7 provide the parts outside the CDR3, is DTGVSQNPRHKITKRGQNVTFRCDPISEHNRLYWYRQTLGQGPEFLTYFQNEAQLEKSRLLSDRFSAERPKGSFSTLEIQRTEQGDSAMYLCASSRDFYEQYFGPGTRLTVT.

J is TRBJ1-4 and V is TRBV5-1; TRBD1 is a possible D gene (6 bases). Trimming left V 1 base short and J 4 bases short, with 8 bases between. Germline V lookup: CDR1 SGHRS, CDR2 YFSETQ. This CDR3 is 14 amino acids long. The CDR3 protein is CASSLTGLNEKLFF. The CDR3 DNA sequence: TGCGCCAGCAGCTTGACAGGGCTTAATGAAAAACTGTTTTTT.

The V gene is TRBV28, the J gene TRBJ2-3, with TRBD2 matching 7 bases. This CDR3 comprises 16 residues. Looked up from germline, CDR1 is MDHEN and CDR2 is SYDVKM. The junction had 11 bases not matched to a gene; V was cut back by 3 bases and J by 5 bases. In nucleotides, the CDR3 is TGTGCCAGCAGTTTCTCTCGGGAGGATTCTGGAGATACGCAGTATTTT. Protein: CASSFSREDSGDTQYF. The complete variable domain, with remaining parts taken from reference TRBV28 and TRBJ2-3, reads DVKVTQSSRYLVKRTGEKVFLECVQDMDHENMFWYRQDPGLGLRLIYFSYDVKMKEKGDIPEGYSVSREKKERFSLILESASTNQTSMYLCASSFSREDSGDTQYFGPGTRLTVL.

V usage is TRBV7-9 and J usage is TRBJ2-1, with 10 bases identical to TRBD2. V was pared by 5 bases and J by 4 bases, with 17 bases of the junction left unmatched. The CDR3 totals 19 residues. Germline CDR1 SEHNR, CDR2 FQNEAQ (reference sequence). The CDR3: CASSPSAPKRTSGYNEQFF. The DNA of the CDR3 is TGTGCCAGCAGCCCCAGCGCTCCAAAAAGGACTAGCGGATACAATGAGCAGTTCTTC.

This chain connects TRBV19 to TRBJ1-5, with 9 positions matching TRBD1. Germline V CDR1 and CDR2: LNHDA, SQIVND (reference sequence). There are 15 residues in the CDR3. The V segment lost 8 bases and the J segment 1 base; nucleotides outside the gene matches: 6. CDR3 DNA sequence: TGTGCCAGTGGTGGGACAGGGACCAGCAATCAGCCCCAGCATTTT. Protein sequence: CASGGTGTSNQPQHF.

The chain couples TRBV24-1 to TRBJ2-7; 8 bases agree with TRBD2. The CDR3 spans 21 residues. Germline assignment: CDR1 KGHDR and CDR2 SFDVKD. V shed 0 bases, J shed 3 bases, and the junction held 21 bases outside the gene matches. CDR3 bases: TGTGCCACCAGTGATTTGCAAGGGGGGACCACCTCGGGCGGGAGGAACTACGAGCAGTACTTC. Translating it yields CATSDLQGGTTSGGRNYEQYF.

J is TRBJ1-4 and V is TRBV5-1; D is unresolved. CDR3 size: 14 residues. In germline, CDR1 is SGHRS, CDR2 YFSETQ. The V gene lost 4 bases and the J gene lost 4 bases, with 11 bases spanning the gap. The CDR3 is CASSITAVNEKLFF. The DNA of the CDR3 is TGCGCCAGCAGCATAACAGCGGTTAATGAAAAACTGTTTTTT.